These T cell receptor beta chains were read from a single sample in a study of cytomegalovirus exposure and HLA in healthy donors. Sequenced by immunoSEQ multiplex PCR; TCRdb stores in-frame clones only, minus some. Of 170,000 or so clones in the sample, around 80% were seen once. The sequenced sample was PBMCs. The source is a woman aged 50 to 60 in good health and CMV-seropositive. The CDR3 runs from the conserved cysteine through the conserved F or W. D genes are given only for firm matches. Clone size is not always given. Where it is, it says once, few, many or a class for expanded clones.

TRBJ1-4,TRBV2,-,TRBD1,CASREQGAANEKLFF,TGTGCCAGCAGGGAACAGGGGGCAGCTAATGAAAAACTGTTTTTT
TRBJ1-1,TRBV19,-,-,CASSMARGPMNTEAFF,TGTGCCAGTAGTATGGCAAGGGGCCCTATGAACACTGAAGCTTTCTTT
TRBJ2-1,TRBV2,-,TRBD1,CASRGGQGILDEQFF,TGTGCCAGCAGGGGTGGACAGGGCATCTTGGATGAGCAGTTCTTC
TRBJ1-6,TRBV2,-,TRBD1,CASSGQGVGNSPLHF,TGTGCCAGCAGTGGACAGGGGGTAGGAAATTCACCCCTCCACTTT
TRBJ1-5,TRBV16,-,TRBD1,CASSWNPGRGFNQPQHF,TGTGCCAGCAGCTGGAATCCCGGCAGGGGGTTCAATCAGCCCCAGCATTTT
TRBJ2-3,TRBV13,few,-,CASSFGGTVGTDTQYF,TGTGCCAGCAGCTTCGGAGGGACAGTCGGCACAGATACGCAGTATTTT
TRBJ2-1,TRBV11-3,-,-,CASSPRPPGQFF,TGTGCCAGCAGCCCCAGGCCTCCTGGGCAGTTCTTC
TRBJ1-4,TRBV5-6,-,TRBD1,CASSFTGDKLFF,TGTGCCAGCAGCTTTACAGGGGATAAACTGTTTTTT
TRBJ2-2,TRBV7-2,-,-,CASSLTGAGELFF,TGTGCCAGCAGCTTAACGGGAGCCGGGGAGCTGTTTTTT
TRBJ1-2,TRBV6-5,-,-,CASSYARGVGGYTF,TGTGCCAGCAGTTATGCCCGGGGTGTCGGAGGCTACACCTTC
TRBJ1-6,TRBV5-6,-,-,CASSFGDLFNSPLHF,TGTGCCAGCAGCTTTGGAGACCTCTTTAATTCACCCCTCCACTTT
TRBJ2-7,TRBV19,-,-,CASSMSRGPTYEQYF,TGTGCCAGTAGCATGTCGCGGGGGCCTACCTACGAGCAGTACTTC
TRBJ2-2,TRBV2,-,-,CASHRVGPGELFF,TGTGCCAGCCACAGGGTGGGGCCCGGGGAGCTGTTTTTT
TRBJ2-3,TRBV5-1,-,TRBD2,CASSLGLAGEADTQYF,TGCGCCAGCAGCTTGGGGCTAGCGGGAGAGGCAGATACGCAGTATTTT
TRBJ1-4,TRBV5-1,-,-,CASRAGDGEKLFF,TGCGCCAGCAGGGCAGGGGATGGGGAAAAACTGTTTTTT
TRBJ2-7,TRBV7-9,-,TRBD1,CASSTTGTGAYEQYF,TGTGCCAGCAGCACCACCGGGACAGGAGCCTACGAGCAGTACTTC
TRBJ1-3,TRBV4-2,-,TRBD1,CASSQETGEGNTIYF,TGTGCCAGCAGCCAAGAAACAGGGGAAGGAAACACCATATATTTT
TRBJ2-3,TRBV30,few,TRBD1,CAWSGQGPDTQYF,TGTGCCTGGTCGGGACAGGGGCCAGATACGCAGTATTTT
TRBJ2-7,TRBV27,-,TRBD1,CASSRRGRAEQYF,TGTGCCAGCAGTCGCAGGGGGCGGGCCGAGCAGTACTTC
TRBJ2-7,TRBV7-9,-,-,CASSPKSSYEQYF,TGTGCCAGCAGCCCGAAGAGTTCCTACGAGCAGTACTTC
TRBJ2-5,TRBV5-4,-,TRBD1,CASSYRTGGGETQYF,TGTGCCAGCAGCTACCGGACAGGGGGCGGTGAGACCCAGTACTTC
TRBJ1-3,TRBV9,few,-,CASSVVGGAGNTIYF,TGTGCCAGCAGCGTAGTGGGGGGGGCTGGAAACACCATATATTTT
TRBJ1-1,TRBV14,-,TRBD1,CASRLTGYTEAFF,TGTGCCAGCAGGCTGACAGGGTACACTGAAGCTTTCTTT
TRBJ2-7,TRBV2,-,-,CASGGGPGYEQYF,TGTGCCAGTGGAGGCGGGCCCGGCTACGAGCAGTACTTC
TRBJ2-1,TRBV18,-,-,CASSRTRDYNEQFF,TGTGCCAGCTCCCGAACCCGGGACTACAATGAGCAGTTCTTC
TRBJ2-3,TRBV6-1,-,-,CASSDRALTDTQYF,TGTGCCAGCAGTGACAGGGCACTCACAGATACGCAGTATTTT
TRBJ2-3,TRBV28,-,-,CASSLLEGGDTQYF,TGTGCCAGCAGCCTTTTGGAAGGGGGAGATACGCAGTATTTT
TRBJ1-3,TRBV30,-,-,CAWSEGGPGNTIYF,TGTGCCTGGAGTGAGGGGGGGCCTGGAAACACCATATATTTT
TRBJ1-1,TRBV5-6,-,-,CASSLDRLNTEAFF,TGTGCCAGCAGCTTGGACAGACTGAACACTGAAGCTTTCTTT
TRBJ1-1,TRBV10-3,few,-,CAISESGQATEAFF,TGTGCCATCAGTGAGTCGGGACAAGCCACTGAAGCTTTCTTT
TRBJ1-4,TRBV27,few,TRBD1,CASSRYYRGPATNEKLFF,TGTGCCAGCAGCCGATACTACAGGGGCCCTGCAACTAATGAAAAACTGTTTTTT
TRBJ1-1,TRBV7-6,-,-,CASRQRVDTEAFF,TGTGCCAGCAGGCAACGAGTGGACACTGAAGCTTTCTTT
TRBJ2-7,TRBV28,-,TRBD1,CASSSPGQGSAYEQYF,TGTGCCAGCAGTTCCCCGGGACAGGGTAGCGCCTACGAGCAGTACTTC
TRBJ2-1,TRBV7-3,few,TRBD2,CASSDGLAGPSIQFF,TGTGCCAGCAGCGATGGACTAGCGGGCCCCTCGATCCAGTTCTTC